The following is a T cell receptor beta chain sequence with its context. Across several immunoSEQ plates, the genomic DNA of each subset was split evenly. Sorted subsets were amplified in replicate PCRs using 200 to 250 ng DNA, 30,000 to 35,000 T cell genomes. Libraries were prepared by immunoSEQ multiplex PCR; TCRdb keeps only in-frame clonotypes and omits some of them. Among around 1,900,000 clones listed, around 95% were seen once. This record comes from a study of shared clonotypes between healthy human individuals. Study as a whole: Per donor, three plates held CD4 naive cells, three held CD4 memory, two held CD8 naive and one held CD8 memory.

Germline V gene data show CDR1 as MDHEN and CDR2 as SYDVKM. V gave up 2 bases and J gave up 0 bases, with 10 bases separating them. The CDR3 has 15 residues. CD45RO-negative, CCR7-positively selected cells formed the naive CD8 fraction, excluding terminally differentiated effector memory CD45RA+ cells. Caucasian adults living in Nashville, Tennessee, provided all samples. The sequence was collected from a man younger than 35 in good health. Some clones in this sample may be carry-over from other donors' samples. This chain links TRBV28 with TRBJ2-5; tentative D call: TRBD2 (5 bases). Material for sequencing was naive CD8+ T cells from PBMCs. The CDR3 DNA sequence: TGTGCCAGCAGTTTAATTTTGACTAACCAAGAGACCCAGTACTTC. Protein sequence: CASSLILTNQETQYF.